These T cell receptor beta chains were read from a single sample in a study of control samples from healthy donors and cancer patients. Sequenced by immunoSEQ multiplex PCR; TCRdb stores in-frame clones only, minus some. This table has 200,000 or so clones, 91% appearing once. Sequenced input: blood. These TCRs come from a man between 25 and 39 years old in good health. Both conserved end residues are part of each CDR3. A D gene is named only where the DNA matches it firmly. For some rows the clone size is stated as once, few or many, or as a class when expanded; others skip it.

v_gene: TRBV14; abundance: NA; d_gene: TRBD2; j_gene: TRBJ2-7; CDR3nt: TGTGCCAGCAGCCAAGATGGACTAGTCTACGAGCAGTACTTC; CDR3aa: CASSQDGLVYEQYF
v_gene: TRBV11-3; abundance: NA; d_gene: NA; j_gene: TRBJ1-6; CDR3nt: TGTGCCAGCAGCTTCAATTTCGATTCACCCCTCCACTTT; CDR3aa: CASSFNFDSPLHF
v_gene: TRBV4-1; abundance: few; d_gene: NA; j_gene: TRBJ1-1; CDR3nt: TGCGCCAGCAGTCAGGGCCATAACACTGAAGCTTTCTTT; CDR3aa: CASSQGHNTEAFF
v_gene: TRBV19; abundance: NA; d_gene: NA; j_gene: TRBJ1-4; CDR3nt: TGTGCCAGTAGTGCAAGAGGGGATTACCAAATGAGGAAACTGTTTTTT; CDR3aa: CASSARGDYQMRKLFF
v_gene: TRBV27; abundance: once; d_gene: NA; j_gene: TRBJ1-3; CDR3nt: TGTGCCAGCAGTCCCAGGGAGGGGGCTGGAAACACCATATATTTT; CDR3aa: CASSPREGAGNTIYF
v_gene: TRBV24-1; abundance: few; d_gene: NA; j_gene: TRBJ1-1; CDR3nt: TGTGCCACCAGTGATTCAAGGGGGATGGACACTGAAGCTTTCTTT; CDR3aa: CATSDSRGMDTEAFF
v_gene: TRBV5-6; abundance: NA; d_gene: NA; j_gene: TRBJ1-2; CDR3nt: TGTGCCAGCAGCCTTCCAGGGATATGGGGCTACACCTTC; CDR3aa: CASSLPGIWGYTF
v_gene: TRBV2; abundance: NA; d_gene: TRBD1; j_gene: TRBJ1-5; CDR3nt: TGTGCCAGCAGGGGCAGGACAGGTGGACAGCCCCAGCATTTT; CDR3aa: CASRGRTGGQPQHF
v_gene: TRBV19; abundance: NA; d_gene: NA; j_gene: TRBJ1-2; CDR3nt: TGTGCCAGTAGTATAGTCGAAGGCTATGGCTACACCTTC; CDR3aa: CASSIVEGYGYTF
v_gene: TRBV10-3; abundance: NA; d_gene: NA; j_gene: TRBJ2-5; CDR3nt: TGTGCCATCAGTGAGTCGACAGTAGTGCGGACCCAGTACTTC; CDR3aa: CAISESTVVRTQYF
v_gene: TRBV7-9; abundance: NA; d_gene: NA; j_gene: TRBJ1-4; CDR3nt: TGTGCCAGCAGCCCCCGGACGGGAGCATCTGCTAATGAAAAACTGTTTTTT; CDR3aa: CASSPRTGASANEKLFF
v_gene: TRBV11-2; abundance: NA; d_gene: NA; j_gene: TRBJ2-2; CDR3nt: TGTGCCAGCAGCTCCCTAAGCTTATCGAACACCGGGGAGCTGTTTTTT; CDR3aa: CASSSLSLSNTGELFF
v_gene: TRBV6-5; abundance: NA; d_gene: NA; j_gene: TRBJ2-1; CDR3nt: TGTGCCAGCAGTTTAGTGAGCAATGAGCAGTTCTTC; CDR3aa: CASSLVSNEQFF
v_gene: TRBV3-1/TRBV3-2; abundance: NA; d_gene: NA; j_gene: TRBJ1-1; CDR3nt: TGTGCCAGCAGCCGCTATGAGTATGAAGCTTTCTTT; CDR3aa: CASSRYEYEAFF
v_gene: TRBV7-9; abundance: NA; d_gene: NA; j_gene: TRBJ1-4; CDR3nt: TGTGCCAGCAGCTCAGGGGAGGAGGGTGAAAAACTGTTTTTT; CDR3aa: CASSSGEEGEKLFF
v_gene: TRBV7-2; abundance: NA; d_gene: TRBD1; j_gene: TRBJ2-7; CDR3nt: TGTGCCAGCAGCCCAACCCTCCGGGACAGCTACGAGCAGTACTTC; CDR3aa: CASSPTLRDSYEQYF
v_gene: TRBV11-2; abundance: once; d_gene: NA; j_gene: TRBJ1-3; CDR3nt: TGTGCCAGCAGCTTAGGAGGGTTTGGTGAAGGAAACACCATATATTTT; CDR3aa: CASSLGGFGEGNTIYF
v_gene: TRBV9; abundance: NA; d_gene: TRBD2; j_gene: TRBJ2-3; CDR3nt: TGTGCCAGCAGCGTCGGGCCTAGCGGGGCTACTAGCACAGATACGCAGTATTTT; CDR3aa: CASSVGPSGATSTDTQYF
v_gene: TRBV6-5; abundance: NA; d_gene: TRBD1; j_gene: TRBJ1-4; CDR3nt: TGTGCCAGCAGTTCAGGACAGGGACGGGCTGAAAAACTGTTTTTT; CDR3aa: CASSSGQGRAEKLFF
v_gene: TRBV21-1; abundance: NA; d_gene: NA; j_gene: TRBJ2-3; CDR3nt: TGTGCCAGCAGCTGCGACCCAACAGGCACAGATACGCAGTATTTT; CDR3aa: CASSCDPTGTDTQYF
v_gene: TRBV6-1; abundance: NA; d_gene: NA; j_gene: TRBJ2-3; CDR3nt: TGTGCCAGCAGTGAATATGTAAGGATTAGCACAGATACGCAGTATTTT; CDR3aa: CASSEYVRISTDTQYF
v_gene: TRBV29-1; abundance: once; d_gene: NA; j_gene: TRBJ1-2; CDR3nt: TGCAGCGCTAGACAGGACCTCAACTATGGCTACACCTTC; CDR3aa: CSARQDLNYGYTF
v_gene: TRBV6-5; abundance: NA; d_gene: NA; j_gene: TRBJ1-1; CDR3nt: TGTGCGGCGAGGTACCGCGCTAACACTGAAGCTTTCTTT; CDR3aa: CAARYRANTEAFF
v_gene: TRBV5-3; abundance: NA; d_gene: TRBD1; j_gene: TRBJ1-2; CDR3nt: TGTGCCCGCGGTGGCAGGGGGCATGGCTACACCTTC; CDR3aa: CARGGRGHGYTF
v_gene: TRBV9; abundance: few; d_gene: NA; j_gene: TRBJ2-3; CDR3nt: TGTGCCAGCAGCGTAATCGGGGGCACAGATACGCAGTATTTT; CDR3aa: CASSVIGGTDTQYF
v_gene: TRBV7-9; abundance: few; d_gene: TRBD1; j_gene: TRBJ1-1; CDR3nt: TGTGCCAGCAGCTCTACAGGGGGAAGAACTGAAGCTTTCTTT; CDR3aa: CASSSTGGRTEAFF
v_gene: TRBV27; abundance: once; d_gene: NA; j_gene: TRBJ2-7; CDR3nt: TGTGCCAGCAGTTTCCGGCAGGGTTACGAGCAGTACTTC; CDR3aa: CASSFRQGYEQYF
v_gene: TRBV5-4; abundance: NA; d_gene: NA; j_gene: TRBJ2-3; CDR3nt: TGTGCCAGCAGCTTCCCTGGCACAGATACGCAGTATTTT; CDR3aa: CASSFPGTDTQYF
v_gene: TRBV5-6; abundance: NA; d_gene: NA; j_gene: TRBJ1-1; CDR3nt: TGTGCCAGCAGCGAACAGGGAAAGGGAGGGAACACTGAAGCTTTCTTT; CDR3aa: CASSEQGKGGNTEAFF
v_gene: TRBV6-2/TRBV6-3; abundance: NA; d_gene: NA; j_gene: TRBJ1-2; CDR3nt: TGTGCCAGCAGTTACTCGACGACCCCTGGTGGCTACACCTTC; CDR3aa: CASSYSTTPGGYTF
v_gene: TRBV7-8; abundance: NA; d_gene: TRBD1; j_gene: TRBJ2-3; CDR3nt: TGTGCCAGCAGCTTAGCAGACAGGGGGCACCCAGATACGCAGTATTTT; CDR3aa: CASSLADRGHPDTQYF
v_gene: TRBV7-9; abundance: NA; d_gene: NA; j_gene: TRBJ1-1; CDR3nt: TGTGCCAGCAGCTTAACTTCGGGGGGCACTGAAGCTTTCTTT; CDR3aa: CASSLTSGGTEAFF
v_gene: TRBV27; abundance: NA; d_gene: NA; j_gene: TRBJ1-5; CDR3nt: TGTGCCAGCAGTCCCCGCGGGACAAATAGCAATCAGCCCCAGCATTTT; CDR3aa: CASSPRGTNSNQPQHF
v_gene: TRBV6-4; abundance: NA; d_gene: TRBD1; j_gene: TRBJ1-3; CDR3nt: TGTGCCAGCAGTGATAGGGACAGGTTCTCTGGAAACACCATATATTTT; CDR3aa: CASSDRDRFSGNTIYF
v_gene: TRBV9; abundance: NA; d_gene: NA; j_gene: TRBJ1-6; CDR3nt: TGTGCCAGCAGCGGGGGACTGTTAAAGAGCTCCTATAATTCACCCCTCCACTTT; CDR3aa: CASSGGLLKSSYNSPLHF
v_gene: TRBV3-1/TRBV3-2; abundance: NA; d_gene: NA; j_gene: TRBJ2-1; CDR3nt: TGTGCCAGCAGCCCCCTTCCCTGGGGTGAGCAGTTCTTC; CDR3aa: CASSPLPWGEQFF
v_gene: TRBV5-6; abundance: NA; d_gene: NA; j_gene: TRBJ1-1; CDR3nt: TGTGCCAGCAGCTTAGGTCAGGCTGAAGCTTTCTTT; CDR3aa: CASSLGQAEAFF
v_gene: TRBV14; abundance: NA; d_gene: TRBD1; j_gene: TRBJ1-1; CDR3nt: TGTGCCAGCAGCCCATACAGGGGTACTGAAGCTTTCTTT; CDR3aa: CASSPYRGTEAFF
v_gene: TRBV18; abundance: NA; d_gene: NA; j_gene: TRBJ2-6; CDR3nt: TGTGCCAGCTCACCAAGGACCTCTGGGGCCAACGTCCTGACTTTC; CDR3aa: CASSPRTSGANVLTF
v_gene: TRBV7-6; abundance: NA; d_gene: NA; j_gene: TRBJ1-4; CDR3nt: TGTGCCAGCACCTCGGGGGTTCTTAATGAAAAACTGTTTTTT; CDR3aa: CASTSGVLNEKLFF
v_gene: TRBV5-1; abundance: NA; d_gene: TRBD1; j_gene: TRBJ2-5; CDR3nt: TGCGCCAGCAGCTCAAACAGGGGAGAGACCCAGTACTTC; CDR3aa: CASSSNRGETQYF
v_gene: TRBV5-1; abundance: once; d_gene: TRBD1; j_gene: TRBJ2-3; CDR3nt: TGCGCCAGCAGCTTCAGGGGGCTGGATGGAGATACGCAGTATTTT; CDR3aa: CASSFRGLDGDTQYF
v_gene: TRBV5-1; abundance: NA; d_gene: NA; j_gene: TRBJ1-1; CDR3nt: TGCGCCAGCAGCTTGGGAAGTGAGCGGGGAAACACTGAAGCTTTCTTT; CDR3aa: CASSLGSERGNTEAFF
v_gene: TRBV5-6; abundance: NA; d_gene: NA; j_gene: TRBJ2-5; CDR3nt: TGTGCCAGCAGCTTGAACCAAGAGACCCAGTACTTC; CDR3aa: CASSLNQETQYF
v_gene: TRBV5-6; abundance: NA; d_gene: NA; j_gene: TRBJ1-1; CDR3nt: TGTGCCAGCAGCCTGGGAAGCACTGAAGCTTTCTTT; CDR3aa: CASSLGSTEAFF
v_gene: TRBV5-1; abundance: NA; d_gene: TRBD2; j_gene: TRBJ2-7; CDR3nt: TGCGCCAGCAGCTCCGGGACTAGCTCCGAGCAGTACTTC; CDR3aa: CASSSGTSSEQYF
v_gene: TRBV4-2; abundance: NA; d_gene: NA; j_gene: TRBJ1-2; CDR3nt: TGTGCCAGCAGCCAAGGGACCCAAGGGGATGGCTACACCTTC; CDR3aa: CASSQGTQGDGYTF
v_gene: TRBV7-9; abundance: NA; d_gene: NA; j_gene: TRBJ1-1; CDR3nt: TGTGCCAGCAGCCATGATCCGGGCACTGAAGCTTTCTTT; CDR3aa: CASSHDPGTEAFF
v_gene: TRBV28; abundance: NA; d_gene: NA; j_gene: TRBJ1-2; CDR3nt: TGTGCCAGCACCCTCGGTGGCTTTAACTATGGCTACACCTTC; CDR3aa: CASTLGGFNYGYTF
v_gene: TRBV7-2; abundance: once; d_gene: NA; j_gene: TRBJ1-3; CDR3nt: TGTGCCAGCAGCTTAGTTAGGGTCTCTGGAAACACCATATATTTT; CDR3aa: CASSLVRVSGNTIYF
v_gene: TRBV7-9; abundance: NA; d_gene: TRBD1; j_gene: TRBJ2-7; CDR3nt: TGTGCCAGCAGCTTAGCCTCGGGACAGCTCGTAAAGCAGTACTTC; CDR3aa: CASSLASGQLVKQYF
v_gene: TRBV5-1; abundance: NA; d_gene: NA; j_gene: TRBJ1-6; CDR3nt: TGCGCCAGCAGCTTAGGGGCGGGGATCTCACCCCTCCACTTT; CDR3aa: CASSLGAGISPLHF
v_gene: TRBV6-5; abundance: NA; d_gene: NA; j_gene: TRBJ2-7; CDR3nt: TGTGCCAGCAGCCGAGACGAGCAGTACTTC; CDR3aa: CASSRDEQYF